These 17 T cell receptor beta chains originate from one sample sequenced in a study of human T cells and chemical hapten exposure. Time point specified: pre-sensitization, week 0. Noted treatment: therapeutic diphenylcyclopropenone sensitization with weekly scalp DPC. Unfractionated whole blood served as the source for total RNA extraction. TCRdb re-called the RACE reads through MiXCR, storing one row per CDR3 protein. The sample includes roughly 56,000 distinct CDR3 sequences, approximately 9.6% seen only once; the top ten take more than 9%. The sample in question was whole blood, obtained in connection with sensitization to the hapten diphenylcyclopropenone (DPC). The receptors were gathered from a woman aged 25-40 years with alopecia areata. Some clones in this sample may be carry-over from other donors' samples.

In this sample, this clonotype turned up a few times. The rearrangement links TRBV9 to TRBJ1-5; 11 bases line up with TRBD1. The CDR3 has 14 residues. The trim removed 3 bases at V and 6 bases at J, leaving 2 bases unmatched. Per the germline V gene, CDR1 is SGDLS and CDR2 is YYNGEE. CDR3 in amino acids: CASSAGTGGQPQHF. The CDR3 bases are TGTGCCAGCAGCGCCGGGACAGGGGGTCAGCCCCAGCATTTT.

This clonotype was detected a few times. The chain joins TRBV6-5 to TRBJ1-2; 11 nucleotides line up with TRBD1. Germline-derived CDR1 and CDR2 are MNHEY and SVGAGI. The CDR3 sequence is 14 residues long. The V segment lost 6 bases and the J segment 8 bases; nucleotides outside the gene matches: 8. The DNA of the CDR3 is TGTGCCAGCAGCCGGACAGGGGGCGGGGGGGGCTACACCTTC. It specifies CASSRTGGGGGYTF.

V gene TRBV29-1 combines with J gene TRBJ2-1; D might be TRBD1 or TRBD2, each matching 5 bases. This CDR3 has 13 residues. The germline CDR1 and CDR2 sequences are SQVTM and ANQGSEA. The CDR3 DNA follows: TGCAGACTCATAGTGGGGACCCTCAATGAGCAGTTCTTC. The encoded protein is CRLIVGTLNEQFF.

Only a few counts were recorded for this clonotype. The V and J genes are TRBV3-1 and TRBJ2-5; 7 positions match TRBD1. The trim removed 5 bases at V and 1 base at J, leaving 7 bases unmatched. Germline CDR1 is LGHDT and CDR2 is YNNKEL (reference sequence). The CDR3 is 15 amino acids. The CDR3 DNA reads as TGTGCCAGCAGCTCCAACAGGGGACCCCAAGAGACCCAGTACTTC. Protein product: CASSSNRGPQETQYF.

This clonotype was seen repeatedly, ten times or more. This chain connects TRBV3-1 to TRBJ2-1, with a tentative D call TRBD1 (6 bases). The CDR3 extends over 15 amino acids. The V end was cut by 1 base, the J end by 7 bases, with 14 bases between. Germline V gives CDR1 LGHDT, CDR2 YNNKEL (reference sequence). In DNA, the CDR3 is TGTGCCAGCAGCCAAGGAGACCTAAGGGGGAATGAGCAGTTCTTC. Protein: CASSQGDLRGNEQFF.

This clonotype was picked up many times. The chain uses TRBV14 and TRBJ2-3; D possibly corresponds to TRBD2 (5 bases). Trimming took 8 bases from V and 2 from J, leaving 11 bases between them. The length of the CDR3 is 13 residues. Germline V gene lookup returns CDR1 SGHDN and CDR2 FVKESK. This CDR3 reads CASRLMNTDTQYF. CDR3 DNA sequence: TGTGCCAGCCGACTAATGAACACAGATACGCAGTATTTT.

This clonotype has just a few counts. This rearrangement joins TRBV7-9 to TRBJ2-3; D not resolved. The CDR3 consists of 14 residues. The V and J ends lost 4 bases and 2 bases respectively, with 10 bases between them. Germline loops: CDR1 SEHNR, CDR2 FQNEAQ (reference sequence). The CDR3 reads CASSSGPLTDTQYF. As DNA, the CDR3 is TGTGCCAGCAGCTCCGGGCCCCTCACAGATACGCAGTATTTT.

A few counts support this clonotype. The CDR3 loop reads CASSPSLAGGGIQYF. As DNA, the CDR3 is TGTGCCAGCAGCCCGAGTCTAGCGGGGGGAGGCATTCAGTACTTC. The rearrangement uses TRBV5-4 and TRBJ2-4; 11 bases map to TRBD2. Germline V CDR1 and CDR2: SGHNT, YYREEE (reference sequence). The CDR3 extends over 15 amino acids. With 4 bases clipped from V and 9 bases from J, the junction kept 9 bases outside the gene matches.

The CDR3 here is CSASVFGGWSTEAFF. The CDR3 region has the DNA TGCAGTGCTAGTGTATTCGGGGGCTGGAGCACTGAAGCTTTCTTT. The genes are TRBV20-1 and TRBJ1-1, with D possibly TRBD1 on 6 matching bases. The CDR3 has 15 residues. Trimming took 3 bases from V and 4 from J, leaving 18 bases between them. CDR1 is DFQATT and CDR2 is SNEGSKA in the germline V gene (reference sequence).

This clonotype was counted once. The V gene is TRBV6-5, the J gene TRBJ1-2; D uncertain. Trimming removed 7 bases at V and 8 bases at J, with 14 bases between. Germline V gene data show CDR1 as MNHEY and CDR2 as SVGAGI. The CDR3 contains 12 residues. This chain's CDR3 is CASTYGRFGYTF. Here the CDR3 DNA reads TGTGCCAGCACCTACGGTCGTTTCGGCTACACCTTC.

In its sample, this clonotype was seen many times. The chain carries TRBV10-3 and TRBJ2-7, with a possible D match to TRBD1 (6 bases). V gave up 3 bases and J gave up 6 bases, with 15 bases separating them. Looked up from germline, CDR1 is ENHRY and CDR2 is SYGVKD. This CDR3 is built from 14 residues. The CDR3 DNA follows: TGTGCCATCAGTGATCTAGAAGGGACACTCGAGCAGTACTTC. It yields the protein CAISDLEGTLEQYF.

This clonotype was detected ten times or more. The V and J genes are TRBV19 and TRBJ2-5, with D possibly being TRBD1 (6 bases). Deletions cut 5 bases from V and 3 bases from J, with 16 bases between. Germline V lookup: CDR1 LNHDA, CDR2 SQIVND (reference sequence). This CDR3 contains 15 residues. The CDR3 bases are TGTGCCAGTAGTCTCACAGGGACGGGGAAAGAGACCCAGTACTTC. It encodes CASSLTGTGKETQYF.

This clonotype was seen ten or more times. The V call is TRBV7-9, the J call TRBJ2-7; 7 bases align to TRBD1. CDR1 SEHNR and CDR2 FQNEAQ come from the germline V gene (reference sequence). The CDR3 length is 15 residues. V shed 5 bases and J 2 bases; nucleotides not matched to a gene: 9. DNA of the CDR3: TGTGCCAGCAGCCCTGAGGGACAGTGGACCTACGAGCAGTACTTC. This codes for CASSPEGQWTYEQYF.

This clonotype was counted many times. The chain carries TRBV18 and TRBJ2-4; 10 bases map to TRBD1. With V trimmed by 6 bases and J by 3 bases, 5 bases remained unmatched. Germline values: CDR1 KGHSH, CDR2 LQKENI. CDR3 size: 15 residues. DNA of the CDR3: TGTGCCAGCTCTCCTGGACAGGGGGTCAAAAACATTCAGTACTTC. Amino acid sequence: CASSPGQGVKNIQYF.

The sample holds many counts of this clonotype. The gene calls are TRBV4-3 and TRBJ2-1, with D maybe TRBD2 (7 bases). The CDR3 sequence is 18 residues long. The V gene's germline CDR1 is LGHNA and CDR2 YSLEER. Trimming took off 1 base at V and 3 bases at J, with 19 bases between the two ends. The CDR3 loop reads CASSQALEGGGYYNEQFF. In DNA, the CDR3 is TGCGCCAGCAGCCAAGCCCTCGAGGGCGGGGGCTACTACAATGAGCAGTTCTTC.

A few counts support this clonotype. The chain joins TRBV4-3 to TRBJ2-3, with TRBD1 identical over 7 bases. J gave up 5 bases and V 6 bases, and 5 bases lay outside the gene matches. The CDR3 covers 13 residues. Germline-derived CDR1 and CDR2 are LGHNA and YSLEER. In nucleotides, the CDR3 is TGCGCCAGCAGTACAGGGGAACGAGATACGCAGTATTTT. Translation gives CASSTGERDTQYF.

V usage is TRBV12-3 or TRBV12-4 and J usage is TRBJ1-3; 9 bases agree with TRBD1. V gave up 5 bases and J gave up 7 bases; unmatched junction bases: 12. This CDR3 has 16 amino acids. The CDR3 region has the DNA TGTGCCAGCAGTCCACGGCGACAGGGGGTTTGGAACACCATATATTTT. This encodes CASSPRRQGVWNTIYF.